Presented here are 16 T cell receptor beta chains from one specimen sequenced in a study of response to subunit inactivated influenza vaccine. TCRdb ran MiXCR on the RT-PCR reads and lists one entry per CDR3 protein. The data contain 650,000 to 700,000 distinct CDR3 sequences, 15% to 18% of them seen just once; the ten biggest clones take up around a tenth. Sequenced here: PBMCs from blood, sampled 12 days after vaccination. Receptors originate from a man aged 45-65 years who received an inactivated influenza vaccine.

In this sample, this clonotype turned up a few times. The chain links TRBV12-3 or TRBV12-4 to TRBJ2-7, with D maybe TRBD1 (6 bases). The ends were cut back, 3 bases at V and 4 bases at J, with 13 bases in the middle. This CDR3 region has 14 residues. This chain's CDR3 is CASSFTQGDYEQYF. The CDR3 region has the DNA TGTGCCAGCAGTTTTACACAGGGTGATTACGAGCAGTACTTC.

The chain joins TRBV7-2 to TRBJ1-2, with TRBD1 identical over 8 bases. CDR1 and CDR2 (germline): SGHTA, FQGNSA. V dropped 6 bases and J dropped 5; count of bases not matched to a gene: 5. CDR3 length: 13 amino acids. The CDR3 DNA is TGTGCCAGCAGGGGACAGGTTTCATATGGCTACACCTTC. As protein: CASRGQVSYGYTF. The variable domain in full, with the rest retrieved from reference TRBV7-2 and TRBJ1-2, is GAGVSQSPSNKVTEKGKDVELRCDPISGHTALYWYRQSLGQGLEFLIYFQGNSAPDKSGLPSDRFSAERTGGSVSTLTIQRTQQEDSAVYLCASRGQVSYGYTFGSGTRLTVV.

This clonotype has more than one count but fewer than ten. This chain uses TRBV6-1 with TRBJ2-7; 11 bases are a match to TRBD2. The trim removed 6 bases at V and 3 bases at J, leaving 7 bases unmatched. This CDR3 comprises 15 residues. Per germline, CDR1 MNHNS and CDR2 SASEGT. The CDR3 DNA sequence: TGTGCCAGCAGCCCGATAGCGGGAGGGAACTACGAGCAGTACTTC. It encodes CASSPIAGGNYEQYF.

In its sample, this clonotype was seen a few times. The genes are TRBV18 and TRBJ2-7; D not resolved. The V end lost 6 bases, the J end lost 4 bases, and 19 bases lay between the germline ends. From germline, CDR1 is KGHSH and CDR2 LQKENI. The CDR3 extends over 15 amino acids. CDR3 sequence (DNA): TGTGCCAGCTCGCAATATTCCCGAGTAGGGTACGAGCAGTACTTC. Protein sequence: CASSQYSRVGYEQYF.

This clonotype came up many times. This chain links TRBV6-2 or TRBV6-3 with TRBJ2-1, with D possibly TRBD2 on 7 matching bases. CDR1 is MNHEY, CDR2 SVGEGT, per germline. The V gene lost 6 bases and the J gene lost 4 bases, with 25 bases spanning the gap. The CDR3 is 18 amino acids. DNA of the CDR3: TGTGCCAGCAGGAGGCCGGGCGGGGGCCAGACTATTTACAATGAGCAGTTCTTC. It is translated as CASRRPGGGQTIYNEQFF.

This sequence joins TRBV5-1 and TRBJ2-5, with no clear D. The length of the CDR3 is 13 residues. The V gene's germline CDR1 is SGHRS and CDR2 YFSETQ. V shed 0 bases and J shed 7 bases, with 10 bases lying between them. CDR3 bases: TGCGCCAGCAGCTTGGATCTTGGAGCGACCCAGTACTTC. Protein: CASSLDLGATQYF.

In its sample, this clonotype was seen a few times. CDR3 protein: CASSLGGQLYEQYF. The CDR3 nucleotides are TGTGCCAGCAGCTTAGGGGGACAGCTCTACGAGCAGTACTTC. This chain connects TRBV7-2 to TRBJ2-7; 7 nucleotides match TRBD1. CDR3 length equals 14 residues. Germline-derived CDR1 and CDR2 are SGHTA and FQGNSA. The ends lost 1 base at V and 3 bases at J; junction bases unmatched: 3.

The CDR3 coding sequence is TGTGCCAGCAGGGCAGGGGGCGGCTCACCCCTCCACTTT. It codes for CASRAGGGSPLHF. The chain uses TRBV11-2 and TRBJ1-6; TRBD1 agrees at 8 bases. Germline trimming cut 6 bases from V and 10 bases from J; bases unmatched to any gene: 5. Germline V CDR1 and CDR2: SGHAT, FQNNGV. This CDR3 contains 13 residues.

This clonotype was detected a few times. CDR3 residues: CASSLDRGKKQFF. CDR3 bases: TGCGCCAGCAGCTTGGATCGGGGGAAAAAGCAGTTCTTC. This sequence joins TRBV5-1 and TRBJ2-1, with a tentative D call TRBD2 (6 bases). The V gene's germline CDR1 is SGHRS and CDR2 YFSETQ. The CDR3 is made up of 13 amino acids. Trimming removed 0 bases from V and 11 bases from J, with 12 bases in between.

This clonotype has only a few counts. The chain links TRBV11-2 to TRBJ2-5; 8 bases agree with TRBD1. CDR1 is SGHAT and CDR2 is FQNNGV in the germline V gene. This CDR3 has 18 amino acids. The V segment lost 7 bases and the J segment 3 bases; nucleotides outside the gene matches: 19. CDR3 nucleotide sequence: TGTGCCAGCATCCCGGGGACAGGCTCTTTAACCCCTAAAGAGACCCAGTACTTC. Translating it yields CASIPGTGSLTPKETQYF.

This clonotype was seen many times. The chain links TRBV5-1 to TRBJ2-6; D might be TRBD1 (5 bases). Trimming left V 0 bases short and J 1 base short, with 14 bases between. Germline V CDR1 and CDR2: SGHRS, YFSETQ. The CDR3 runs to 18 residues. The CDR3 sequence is CASSLGRTPISGANVLTF. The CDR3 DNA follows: TGCGCCAGCAGCTTGGGCCGGACACCGATTTCTGGGGCCAACGTCCTGACTTTC.

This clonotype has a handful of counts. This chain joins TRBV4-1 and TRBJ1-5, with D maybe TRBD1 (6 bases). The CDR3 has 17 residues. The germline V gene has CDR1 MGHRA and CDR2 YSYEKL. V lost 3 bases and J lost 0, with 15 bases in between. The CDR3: CASSHRGLPLSNQPQHF. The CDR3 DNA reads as TGCGCCAGCAGCCACAGGGGACTTCCCCTTAGCAATCAGCCCCAGCATTTT.

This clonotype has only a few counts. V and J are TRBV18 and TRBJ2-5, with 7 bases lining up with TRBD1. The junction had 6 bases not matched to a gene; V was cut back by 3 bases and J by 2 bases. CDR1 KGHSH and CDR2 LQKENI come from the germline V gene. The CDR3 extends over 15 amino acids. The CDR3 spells CASSPIVGQQETQYF. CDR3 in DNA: TGTGCCAGCTCACCGATCGTGGGACAGCAAGAGACCCAGTACTTC.

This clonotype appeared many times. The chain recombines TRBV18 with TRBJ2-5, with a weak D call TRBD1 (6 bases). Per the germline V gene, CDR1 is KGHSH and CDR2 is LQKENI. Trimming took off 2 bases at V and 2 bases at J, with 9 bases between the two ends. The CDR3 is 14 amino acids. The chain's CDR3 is CASSPRTAQETQYF. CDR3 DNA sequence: TGTGCCAGCTCACCAAGGACAGCGCAAGAGACCCAGTACTTC.

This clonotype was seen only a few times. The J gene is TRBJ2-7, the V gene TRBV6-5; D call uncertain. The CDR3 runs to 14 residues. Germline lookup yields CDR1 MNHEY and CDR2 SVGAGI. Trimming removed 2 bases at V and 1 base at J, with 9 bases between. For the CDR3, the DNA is TGTGCCAGCAGTTACCTATCCGGGTCCTACGAGCAGTACTTC. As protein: CASSYLSGSYEQYF.

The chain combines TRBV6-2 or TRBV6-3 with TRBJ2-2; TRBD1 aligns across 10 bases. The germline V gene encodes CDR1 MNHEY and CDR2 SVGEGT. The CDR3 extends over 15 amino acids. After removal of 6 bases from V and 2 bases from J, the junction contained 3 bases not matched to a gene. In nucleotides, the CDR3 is TGTGCCAGCAGACGACAGGGGGCCAACACCGGGGAGCTGTTTTTT. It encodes CASRRQGANTGELFF.